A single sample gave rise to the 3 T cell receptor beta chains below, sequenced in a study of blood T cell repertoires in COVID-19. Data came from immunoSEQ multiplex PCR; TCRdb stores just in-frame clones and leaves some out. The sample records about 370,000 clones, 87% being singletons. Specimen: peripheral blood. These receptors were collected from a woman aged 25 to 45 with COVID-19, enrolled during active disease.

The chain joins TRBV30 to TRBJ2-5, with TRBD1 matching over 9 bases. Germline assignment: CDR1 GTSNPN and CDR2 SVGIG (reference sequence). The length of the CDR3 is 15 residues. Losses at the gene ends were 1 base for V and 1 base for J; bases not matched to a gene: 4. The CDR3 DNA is TGTGCCTGGAGTGCGGGACAGGGTTTCCAAGAGACCCAGTACTTC. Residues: CAWSAGQGFQETQYF.

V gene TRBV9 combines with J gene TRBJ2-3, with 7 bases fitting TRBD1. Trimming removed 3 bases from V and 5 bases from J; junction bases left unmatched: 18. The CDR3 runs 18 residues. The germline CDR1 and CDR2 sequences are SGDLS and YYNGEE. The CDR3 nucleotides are TGTGCCAGCAGCGCCACACTCCTACAGGGGCCCGTTGGAGATACGCAGTATTTT. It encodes CASSATLLQGPVGDTQYF.

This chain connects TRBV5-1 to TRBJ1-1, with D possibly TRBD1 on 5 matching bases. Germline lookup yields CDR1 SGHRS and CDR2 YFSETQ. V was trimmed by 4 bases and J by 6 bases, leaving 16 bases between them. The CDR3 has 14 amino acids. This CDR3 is CASSPAGLGAEAFF. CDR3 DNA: TGCGCCAGCAGCCCCGCGGGGCTCGGGGCTGAAGCTTTCTTT.